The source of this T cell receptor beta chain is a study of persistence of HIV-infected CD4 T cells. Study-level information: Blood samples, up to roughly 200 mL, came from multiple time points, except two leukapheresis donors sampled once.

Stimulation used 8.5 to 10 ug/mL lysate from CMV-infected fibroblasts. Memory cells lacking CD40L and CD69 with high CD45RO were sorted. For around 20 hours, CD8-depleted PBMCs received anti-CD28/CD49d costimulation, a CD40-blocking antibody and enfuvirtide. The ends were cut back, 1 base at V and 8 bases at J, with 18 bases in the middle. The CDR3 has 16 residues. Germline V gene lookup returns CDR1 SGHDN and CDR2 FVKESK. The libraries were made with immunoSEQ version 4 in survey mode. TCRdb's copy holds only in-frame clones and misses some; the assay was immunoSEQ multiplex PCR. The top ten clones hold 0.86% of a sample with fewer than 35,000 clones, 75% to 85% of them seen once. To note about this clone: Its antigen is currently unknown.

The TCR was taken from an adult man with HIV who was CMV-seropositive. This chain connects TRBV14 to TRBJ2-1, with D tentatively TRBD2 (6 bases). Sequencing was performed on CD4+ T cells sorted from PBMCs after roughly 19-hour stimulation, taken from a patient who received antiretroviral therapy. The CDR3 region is CASSQAPAGHGYEQFF. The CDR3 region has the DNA TGTGCCAGCAGCCAAGCGCCAGCGGGTCATGGATATGAGCAGTTCTTC. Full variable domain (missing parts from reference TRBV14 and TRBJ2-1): EAGVTQFPSHSVIEKGQTVTLRCDPISGHDNLYWYRRVMGKEIKFLLHFVKESKQDESGMPNNRFLAERTGGTYSTLKVQPAELEDSGVYFCASSQAPAGHGYEQFFGPGTRLTVL.